This T cell receptor beta chain was retrieved from a study of T cell repertoires in cytomegalovirus infection. The overall study: Carrying CMV and the relevant HLA type showed in public TCR beta signatures.

A single record per CDR3 protein comes from TCRdb applying MiXCR to the reads. The repertoire holds 150,000 to 200,000 distinct CDR3 sequences, with more than 9% as singletons. Whole-study findings and limits: Ex vivo, HLA-C-restricted CMV-specific TCR beta clonotypes prevailed over the rest of the response.

This clonotype was picked up many times. Its antigen is undetermined. Germline V gene lookup returns CDR1 SGHTA and CDR2 FQGNSA. The CDR3 length is 15 residues. Trimming removed 8 bases at V and 4 bases at J, with 17 bases between. This TCR derives from a human donor in good health (CMV status not recorded). Some clones in this sample may be carry-over from other donors' samples. The chain couples TRBV7-2 to TRBJ2-2, with D possibly called TRBD1 or TRBD2 (6 bases each). Sequencing used PBMCs. The CDR3 nucleotides read TGTGCCAGCGGCGACCGGGGGCGCACCACCGGGGAGCTGTTTTTT. Translation: CASGDRGRTTGELFF.